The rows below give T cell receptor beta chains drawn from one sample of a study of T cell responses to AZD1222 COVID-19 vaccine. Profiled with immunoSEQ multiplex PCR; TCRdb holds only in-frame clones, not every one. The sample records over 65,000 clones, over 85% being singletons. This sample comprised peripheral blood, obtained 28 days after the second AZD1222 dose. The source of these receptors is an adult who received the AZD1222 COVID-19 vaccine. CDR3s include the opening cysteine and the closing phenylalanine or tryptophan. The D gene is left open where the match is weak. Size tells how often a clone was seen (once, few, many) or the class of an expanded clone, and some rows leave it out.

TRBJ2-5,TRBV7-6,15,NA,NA,TGTGCCAGCAGCTTATCCCAGGGGACCCAAGAGACCCAGTACTTC,CASSLSQGTQETQYF
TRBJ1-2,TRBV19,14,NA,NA,TGTGCCAGTAGGCATATACAGCGAGACTATGGCTACACCTTC,CASRHIQRDYGYTF
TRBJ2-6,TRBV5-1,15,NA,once,TGCGCCAGCAGCTTGGCGGGCTCTGGGGCCAACGTCCTGACTTTC,CASSLAGSGANVLTF
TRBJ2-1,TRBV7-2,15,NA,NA,TGTGCCAGCAGCTTAGGGAGTGGAGGGTGGAATGAGCAGTTCTTC,CASSLGSGGWNEQFF
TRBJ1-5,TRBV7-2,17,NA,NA,TGTGCCAGCAGCTTTTCGCCGGACCGGGGGGCGATCCTCCGACAGCATTTT,CASSFSPDRGAILRQHF
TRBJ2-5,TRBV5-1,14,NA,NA,TGCGCCAGCAGCTTGGCATCAGTCCAAGAGACCCAGTACTTC,CASSLASVQETQYF
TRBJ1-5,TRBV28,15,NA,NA,TGTGCCAGCAGTATGGGACTGGGATTCGGGGAGCCCCAGCATTTT,CASSMGLGFGEPQHF
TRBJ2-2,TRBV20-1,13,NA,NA,TGCAGTGCTAGTCTAGGGGCTGGCGGGGAGCTGTTTTTT,CSASLGAGGELFF
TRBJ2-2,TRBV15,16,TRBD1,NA,TGTGCCACCAGCAGGAGACAGGGAGTGAACACCGGGGAGCTGTTTTTT,CATSRRQGVNTGELFF
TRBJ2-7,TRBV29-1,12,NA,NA,TGCAGCGCCTCGGACAACTCCTACGAGCAGTACTTC,CSASDNSYEQYF
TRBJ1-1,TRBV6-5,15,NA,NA,TGTGCCAGCAGTTACTCGGAGCCCTGGGACACTGAAGCTTTCTTT,CASSYSEPWDTEAFF
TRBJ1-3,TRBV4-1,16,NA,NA,TGCGCCAGCAGCCAAATACCGACAGACTCTGGAAACACCATATATTTT,CASSQIPTDSGNTIYF
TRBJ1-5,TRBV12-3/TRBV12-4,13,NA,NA,TGTGCCAGCAGCCCCGGACTCAATCAGCCCCAGCATTTT,CASSPGLNQPQHF
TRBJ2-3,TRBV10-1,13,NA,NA,TGCGCCAGCAGTGAGACGTTTGTGGATACGCAGTATTTT,CASSETFVDTQYF
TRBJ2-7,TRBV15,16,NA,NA,TGTGCCACCAGCAGAGACCCAGGGTTTGAGTCCTACGAGCAGTACTTC,CATSRDPGFESYEQYF
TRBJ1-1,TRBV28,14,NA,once,TGTGCCAGCAGTTTATCCGGGGGCGCGAGATTAGCTTTCTTT,CASSLSGGARLAFF
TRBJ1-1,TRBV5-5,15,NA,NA,TGTGCCAGCAGCTCCCTACCAGGGTTGAGCACTGAAGCTTTCTTT,CASSSLPGLSTEAFF
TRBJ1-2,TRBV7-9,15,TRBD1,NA,TGTGCCAGCAGCTTAGCCGGGACAGGAGTTGATGGCTACACCTTC,CASSLAGTGVDGYTF
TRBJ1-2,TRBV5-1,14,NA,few,TGCGCCAGCAGCTATACCTTTGCTAACTATGGCTACACCTTC,CASSYTFANYGYTF
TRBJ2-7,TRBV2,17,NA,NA,TGTGCCAGCAGTGAACCGACTTTACTAGAGGTAGCCTACGAGCAGTACTTC,CASSEPTLLEVAYEQYF
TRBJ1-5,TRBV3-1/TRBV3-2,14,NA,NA,TGTGCCAGCAGCCATGGGGGTAGCAATCAGCCCCAGCATTTT,CASSHGGSNQPQHF
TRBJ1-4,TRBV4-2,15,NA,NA,TGTGCCAGCAGCCAAGTTTCCGTGACTAATGAAAAACTGTTTTTT,CASSQVSVTNEKLFF
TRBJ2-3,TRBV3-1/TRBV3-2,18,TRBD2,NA,TGTGCCAGCAGCCCGCAGACCCTAGCGGGGGGGACCGGCGATACGCAGTATTTT,CASSPQTLAGGTGDTQYF
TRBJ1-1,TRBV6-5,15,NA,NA,TGTGCCAGCAGTTATACTGTAAACGTGAACACTGAAGCTTTCTTT,CASSYTVNVNTEAFF
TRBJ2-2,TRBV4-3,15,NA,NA,TGCGCCAGCAGCCAAGAGTACAGGAACACCGGGGAGCTGTTTTTT,CASSQEYRNTGELFF
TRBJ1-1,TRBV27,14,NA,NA,TGTGCCAGCAGTTTAATGGGGAAGTCTGATGAAGCTTTCTTT,CASSLMGKSDEAFF
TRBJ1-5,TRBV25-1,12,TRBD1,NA,TGTGCCAGTCAGGGGGCTGATCAGCCCCAGCATTTT,CASQGADQPQHF
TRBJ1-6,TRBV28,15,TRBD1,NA,TGTGCCAGCAGCCTAGAGGGACAGGGAGATTCACCCCTCCACTTT,CASSLEGQGDSPLHF
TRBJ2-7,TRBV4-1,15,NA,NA,TGCGCCAGCAGCCCGGGGACACACTCACTCTACGAGCAGTACTTC,CASSPGTHSLYEQYF
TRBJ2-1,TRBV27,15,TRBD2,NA,TGTGCCAGCAGTCCCGTAGCGGGGGGATACAATGAGCAGTTCTTC,CASSPVAGGYNEQFF
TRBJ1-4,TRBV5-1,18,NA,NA,TGCGCCAGCAGCCCCCAGGGGTTGCAATCCGCAACTAATGAAAAACTGTTTTTT,CASSPQGLQSATNEKLFF
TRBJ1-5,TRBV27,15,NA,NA,TGTGCCAGCAGTTCCTCCGGGACAAACAATCAGCCCCAGCATTTT,CASSSSGTNNQPQHF
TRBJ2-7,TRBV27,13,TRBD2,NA,TGTGCCAGCAGTCCCCAGCGGGGGTACGAGCAGTACTTC,CASSPQRGYEQYF
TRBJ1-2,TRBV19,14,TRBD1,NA,TGTGCCAGTAGTGCCGGGACAGGGGGCTCCGGCTACACCTTC,CASSAGTGGSGYTF
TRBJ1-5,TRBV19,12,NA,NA,TGTGCCAGTAGTTTTAACAATCAGCCCCAGCATTTT,CASSFNNQPQHF
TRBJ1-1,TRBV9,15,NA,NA,TGTGCCAGCAGCCCCGTGACCGACAGTAACACTGAAGCTTTCTTT,CASSPVTDSNTEAFF
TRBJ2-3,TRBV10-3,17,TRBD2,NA,TGTGCCATCAGTACAGGGACTAGCGGGGGGGCCACAGATACGCAGTATTTT,CAISTGTSGGATDTQYF
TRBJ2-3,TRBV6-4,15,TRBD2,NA,TGTGCCAGCAGGAAACTAGCGTCTAGCACAGATACGCAGTATTTT,CASRKLASSTDTQYF
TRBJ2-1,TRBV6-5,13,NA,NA,TGTGCCAGCAGTTACTCGAGAGGGAATGAGCAGTTCTTC,CASSYSRGNEQFF
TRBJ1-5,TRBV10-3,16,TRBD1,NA,TGTGCCATCAGCAGGGACAGGGGGCGCCCGGGTCAGCCCCAGCATTTT,CAISRDRGRPGQPQHF
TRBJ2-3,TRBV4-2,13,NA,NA,TGTGCCAGCAGCCAAGTGGAGGTGGATACGCAGTATTTT,CASSQVEVDTQYF
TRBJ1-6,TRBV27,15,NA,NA,TGTGCCAGCAGAAGCCGACTCAGACCGAATTCACCCCTCCACTTT,CASRSRLRPNSPLHF
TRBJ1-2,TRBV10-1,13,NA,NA,TGCGCCAGCAGTGATCGGGAACTTTATGGCTACACCTTC,CASSDRELYGYTF
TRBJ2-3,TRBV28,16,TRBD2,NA,TGTGCCAGTACTAGAGACAGCGGGGGATACACAGATACGCAGTATTTT,CASTRDSGGYTDTQYF
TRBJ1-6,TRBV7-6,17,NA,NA,TGTGCCAGCAGCTTGAGGGCACCTGGCCGGGGGGCTTCACCCCTCCACTTT,CASSLRAPGRGASPLHF
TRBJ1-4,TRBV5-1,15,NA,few,TGCGCCAGCAGGTCTACAGGGACGGGTGGTGAAAAACTGTTTTTT,CASRSTGTGGEKLFF